This TCR beta chain was profiled in a study of regulatory T cells in long-lasting Graves disease. Many counts were recorded for this clonotype. Antigen specificity is unknown. CDR3 regions were amplified by Arm-PCR using iRepertoire HTBI primers to build TCR beta libraries. TCRdb fed the multiplex PCR reads into MiXCR, producing one record per CDR3 protein. Of under 300,000 distinct CDR3 sequences in the sample, about 18% were seen once. Study results and limitations: Persistent Graves' patients possessed reduced TCR diversity relative to recently diagnosed ones. Favoring TRBV28, TRBJ1-2 and TRBJ2-5 was a feature seen in persistent disease.

The sample's time point: newly diagnosed GD, antithyroid drugs for less than 3 months. PBMC RNA served as the TCR library source. Investigators report Graves' disease was diagnosed under American Thyroid Association guidelines. The CDR3 has 14 amino acids. J gave up 8 bases and V 6 bases, and 6 bases lay outside the gene matches. The TCR originated in a female donor with Graves disease. The sequenced sample was peripheral blood mononuclear cells (PBMCs), obtained at new diagnosis, from a patient treated with antithyroid drugs. The chain has TRBV12-3 or TRBV12-4 and TRBJ1-6, with 8 bases matching TRBD1. The CDR3 is CASSRQGIDSPLHF. The CDR3 coding sequence is TGTGCCAGCAGCCGACAGGGGATTGATTCACCCCTCCACTTT.